This TCR beta chain was captured in a study of T cell responses to AZD1222 COVID-19 vaccine. The CDR3 sequence is 13 residues long. The germline gives CDR1 KGHDR, CDR2 SFDVKD. Deletions cut 5 bases from V and 0 bases from J, with 7 bases between. On this clone: Antigen: not known.

The protocol was immunoSEQ multiplex PCR, while the TCRdb copy is restricted to in-frame clones and leaves out a portion. The sample carries some 69,000 clones, 80% recorded once. The study's findings and limits: Among the donors, most were white British and more were female, and clonal diversity was possibly underestimated. Reportedly, nearly half of unique spike TCRs recognized epitopes outside B.1.351/B.1.1.7 mutations. CD4 TCRs associated with vaccination spanned spike, dominating at 160-218 and 743-854.

Pooling of second doses given at about 4 or about 12 weeks was done. Here the sequenced sample was peripheral blood, taken 28 days after the second AZD1222 dose. The receptor comes from an adult who received the AZD1222 COVID-19 vaccine. The chain uses TRBV24-1 and TRBJ2-7; tentatively, D is TRBD1 (5 bases). CDR3: CATSGQSSYEQYF. For the CDR3, the DNA is TGTGCCACCAGTGGACAGAGCTCCTACGAGCAGTACTTC.